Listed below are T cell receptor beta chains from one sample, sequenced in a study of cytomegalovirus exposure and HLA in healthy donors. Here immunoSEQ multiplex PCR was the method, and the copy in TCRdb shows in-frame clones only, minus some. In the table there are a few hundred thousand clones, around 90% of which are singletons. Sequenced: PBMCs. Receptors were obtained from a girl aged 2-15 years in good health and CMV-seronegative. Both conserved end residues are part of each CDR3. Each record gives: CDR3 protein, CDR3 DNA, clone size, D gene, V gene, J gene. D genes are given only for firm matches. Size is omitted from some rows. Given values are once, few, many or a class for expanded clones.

CASSDQAGVATGELFF,TGTGCCAGCAGTGACCAAGCGGGAGTAGCGACCGGGGAGCTGTTTTTT,.,TRBD2,TRBV6-1,TRBJ2-2
CASSFNFDGRYNEQFF,TGTGCCAGCAGTTTCAATTTTGACGGCAGGTACAATGAGCAGTTCTTC,.,.,TRBV27,TRBJ2-1
CASSPLKQFF,TGTGCCAGCAGTCCCCTTAAGCAGTTCTTC,.,.,TRBV2,TRBJ2-1
CASSLAEGAEQYF,TGTGCCAGCAGCTTGGCCGAGGGAGCCGAGCAGTACTTC,.,.,TRBV7-2,TRBJ2-7
CASSIGTGRNQPQHF,TGTGCCAGTAGTATAGGGACAGGGAGGAATCAGCCCCAGCATTTT,.,TRBD1,TRBV19,TRBJ1-5
CASSLASDEQFF,TGTGCCAGCAGCCTTGCTAGCGATGAGCAGTTCTTC,.,.,TRBV14,TRBJ2-1
CASSEMHKKWEGIGTGELFF,TGTGCCAGCAGTGAAATGCATAAAAAGTGGGAGGGTATCGGCACCGGGGAGCTGTTTTTT,.,TRBD2,TRBV6-1,TRBJ2-2
CASSSSDRVNEQFF,TGTGCCAGCAGCTCCTCGGACAGAGTAAATGAGCAGTTCTTC,few,.,TRBV7-9,TRBJ2-1
CASSQADRWEQYF,TGCGCCAGCAGCCAAGCAGACAGGTGGGAGCAGTACTTC,.,.,TRBV4-1,TRBJ2-7
CASSLAPGLADNEQFF,TGTGCCAGCAGCTTAGCCCCGGGACTAGCAGACAATGAGCAGTTCTTC,.,TRBD2,TRBV11-3,TRBJ2-1
CASRRGGGNTIYF,TGTGCCAGCCGAAGAGGGGGTGGAAACACCATATATTTT,.,.,TRBV27,TRBJ1-3
CASSLLLAGEGLYEQYF,TGTGCCAGCTCACTGTTACTAGCGGGAGAGGGGTTATACGAGCAGTACTTC,.,TRBD2,TRBV18,TRBJ2-7
CASSVVGLADTQYF,TGTGCCAGCAGCGTAGTGGGCCTGGCAGATACGCAGTATTTT,once,.,TRBV9,TRBJ2-3
CASSLAGGLQETQYF,TGTGCCAGCAGCTTAGCGGGGGGCCTTCAAGAGACCCAGTACTTC,.,TRBD2,TRBV7-3,TRBJ2-5
CASSSQGYGYTF,TGTGCCAGCAGCTCACAGGGGTATGGCTACACCTTC,.,TRBD1,TRBV5-4,TRBJ1-2
CASSSRDRENTEAFF,TGTGCCAGCAGCTCCCGGGACAGGGAGAACACTGAAGCTTTCTTT,once,TRBD1,TRBV5-4,TRBJ1-1
CASSPAGGSFGYTF,TGTGCCAGCTCACCGGCTGGGGGCTCGTTTGGCTACACCTTC,.,.,TRBV18,TRBJ1-2
CASSYTAGANYGYTF,TGTGCCAGCAGTTACACGGCAGGGGCTAACTATGGCTACACCTTC,.,.,TRBV6-5,TRBJ1-2
CASSVDGGTVYNEQFF,TGTGCCAGCAGCGTAGACGGCGGGACGGTGTACAATGAGCAGTTCTTC,.,.,TRBV9,TRBJ2-1
CASSLAVSPNEQFF,TGTGCCAGCAGCTTGGCGGTTAGCCCCAATGAGCAGTTCTTC,.,.,TRBV5-4,TRBJ2-1
CSVLGQGTEAFF,TGCAGCGTTCTCGGACAGGGCACTGAAGCTTTCTTT,.,TRBD1,TRBV29-1,TRBJ1-1
CASSHTGGGGYTF,TGTGCCAGCAGTCACACAGGGGGGGGTGGCTACACCTTC,.,TRBD1,TRBV27,TRBJ1-2
CASSLPGERREQYF,TGTGCCAGCAGTTTACCCGGGGAACGTCGGGAGCAGTACTTC,.,.,TRBV28,TRBJ2-7
CASSLGGAGGSEKLFF,TGTGCCAGCAGCTTGGGTGGGGCAGGGGGGAGTGAAAAACTGTTTTTT,.,TRBD1,TRBV5-5,TRBJ1-4
CASSLIAGTGANVLTF,TGTGCCAGCAGTTTAATCGCAGGGACTGGGGCCAACGTCCTGACTTTC,.,.,TRBV27,TRBJ2-6
CSVATGINEQYF,TGCAGCGTTGCCACAGGGATCAACGAGCAGTACTTC,.,.,TRBV29-1,TRBJ2-7
CASSPNQNTEAFF,TGTGCCAGCAGTCCTAATCAGAACACTGAAGCTTTCTTT,.,.,TRBV6-5,TRBJ1-1
CASSPGTGHAFF,TGTGCCAGCTCACCAGGGACAGGGCACGCTTTCTTT,once,TRBD1,TRBV18,TRBJ1-1
CATSRDLLAYNEQFF,TGTGCCACCAGCAGAGATCTCCTAGCCTACAATGAGCAGTTCTTC,once,.,TRBV15,TRBJ2-1
CASSIFSGQGRGNTIYF,TGTGCCAGTAGTATCTTCTCGGGACAGGGCCGTGGAAACACCATATATTTT,.,TRBD1,TRBV19,TRBJ1-3
CASSYTGTGTDTQYF,TGTGCCAGCAGCTACACCGGGACAGGGACAGATACGCAGTATTTT,once,TRBD1,TRBV7-9,TRBJ2-3
CASTELAGGAYEQYF,TGTGCCAGCACCGAACTAGCGGGGGGCGCGTACGAGCAGTACTTC,.,TRBD2,TRBV27,TRBJ2-7
CATSRGIMGRLSEQYF,TGTGCCACCAGCAGAGGAATTATGGGGCGCCTGAGCGAGCAGTACTTC,.,.,TRBV15,TRBJ2-7
CASSPGTGAFF,TGTGCCAGCAGCCCAGGGACAGGTGCTTTCTTT,.,TRBD1,TRBV11-1,TRBJ1-1
CASSLGLSTDTQYF,TGTGCCAGCAGCTTAGGGCTTAGCACAGATACGCAGTATTTT,.,.,TRBV7-2,TRBJ2-3
CASRGQGVETQYF,TGTGCCAGCAGGGGACAGGGGGTAGAGACCCAGTACTTC,.,TRBD1,TRBV2,TRBJ2-5
CASSPLQGSSYNEQFF,TGTGCCAGCAGCCCCCTACAGGGTAGCTCCTACAATGAGCAGTTCTTC,.,.,TRBV14,TRBJ2-1
CSAYTQVPNTEAFF,TGCAGCGCTTACACCCAAGTCCCGAACACTGAAGCTTTCTTT,.,.,TRBV29-1,TRBJ1-1
CASSLEASGYYEQYF,TGCGCCAGCAGCTTGGAGGCTAGCGGATACTACGAGCAGTACTTC,.,TRBD2,TRBV5-1,TRBJ2-7
CASSQSALPQGGQPQHF,TGTGCCAGCAGCCAGAGTGCCCTCCCACAGGGGGGTCAGCCCCAGCATTTT,.,TRBD1,TRBV5-6,TRBJ1-5
CAWNRGSEQFF,TGTGCCTGGAACCGGGGGAGTGAGCAGTTCTTC,.,.,TRBV30,TRBJ2-1
CASSYWGTNSGNTIYF,TGTGCCAGCAGTTACTGGGGCACCAACTCTGGAAACACCATATATTTT,.,.,TRBV6-5,TRBJ1-3
CASSHRVGGNTEAFF,TGCGCCAGCAGCCACAGGGTCGGAGGAAACACTGAAGCTTTCTTT,.,.,TRBV5-1,TRBJ1-1
CASSPQAGLGDGELFF,TGCGCCAGCAGCCCACAAGCCGGACTAGGGGACGGGGAGCTGTTTTTT,.,TRBD2,TRBV4-1,TRBJ2-2
CASSVGTDTQYF,TGCGCCAGCTCGGTAGGCACAGATACGCAGTATTTT,.,.,TRBV10-1,TRBJ2-3
CASSLGRTYEQYF,TGCGCCAGCAGCTTGGGCAGGACCTACGAGCAGTACTTC,.,.,TRBV5-1,TRBJ2-7